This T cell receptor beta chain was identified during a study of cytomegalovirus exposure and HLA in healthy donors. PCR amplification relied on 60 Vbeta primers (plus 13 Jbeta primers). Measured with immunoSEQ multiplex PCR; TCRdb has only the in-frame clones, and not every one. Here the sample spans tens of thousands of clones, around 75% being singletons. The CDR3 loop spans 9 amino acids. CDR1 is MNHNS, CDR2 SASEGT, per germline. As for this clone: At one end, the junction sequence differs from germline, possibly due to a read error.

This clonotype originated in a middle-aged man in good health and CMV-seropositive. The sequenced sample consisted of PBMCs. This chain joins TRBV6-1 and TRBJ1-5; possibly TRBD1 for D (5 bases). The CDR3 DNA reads TGCTCAGGGAATCAGCCCCAGCATTTT. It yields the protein CSGNQPQHF.